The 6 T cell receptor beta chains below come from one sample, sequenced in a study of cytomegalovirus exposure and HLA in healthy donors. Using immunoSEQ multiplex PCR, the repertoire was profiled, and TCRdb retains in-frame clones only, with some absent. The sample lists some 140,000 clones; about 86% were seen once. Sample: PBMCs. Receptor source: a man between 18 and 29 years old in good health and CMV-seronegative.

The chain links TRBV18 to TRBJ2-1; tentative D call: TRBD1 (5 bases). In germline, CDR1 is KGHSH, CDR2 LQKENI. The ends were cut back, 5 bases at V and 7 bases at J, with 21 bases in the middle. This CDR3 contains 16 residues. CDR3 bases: TGTGCCAGCTCAACAACGGCGCTGGCAGGGTTGAATGAGCAGTTCTTC. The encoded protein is CASSTTALAGLNEQFF.

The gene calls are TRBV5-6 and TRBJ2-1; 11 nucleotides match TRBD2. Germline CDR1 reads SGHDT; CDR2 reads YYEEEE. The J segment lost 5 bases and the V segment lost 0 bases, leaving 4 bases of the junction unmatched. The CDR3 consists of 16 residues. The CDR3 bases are TGTGCCAGCAGCTTGGGACTAGCGGGGTACCACAATGAGCAGTTCTTC. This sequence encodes CASSLGLAGYHNEQFF.

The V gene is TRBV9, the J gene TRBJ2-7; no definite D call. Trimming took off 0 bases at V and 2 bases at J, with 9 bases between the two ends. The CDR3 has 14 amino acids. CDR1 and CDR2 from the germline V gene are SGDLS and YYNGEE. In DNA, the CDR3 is TGTGCCAGCAGCGTAGCTAGTTTACCCTACGAGCAGTACTTC. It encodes CASSVASLPYEQYF.

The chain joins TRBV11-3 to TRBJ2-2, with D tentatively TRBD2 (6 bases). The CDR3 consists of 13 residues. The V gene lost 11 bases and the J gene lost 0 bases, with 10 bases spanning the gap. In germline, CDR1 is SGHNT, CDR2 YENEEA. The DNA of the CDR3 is TGTGCCGGTGGGGACTCGAACACCGGGGAGCTGTTTTTT. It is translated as CAGGDSNTGELFF.

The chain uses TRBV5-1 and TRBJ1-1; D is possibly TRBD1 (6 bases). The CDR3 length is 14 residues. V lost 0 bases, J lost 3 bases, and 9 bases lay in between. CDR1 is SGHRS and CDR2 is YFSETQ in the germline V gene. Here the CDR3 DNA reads TGCGCCAGCAGCTTGGCAGGGGCGCACACTGAAGCTTTCTTT. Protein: CASSLAGAHTEAFF.

CDR3 nucleotides: TGTGCCAGCAGCTTCCATGGAGACGAGCAGTACTTC. This encodes CASSFHGDEQYF. The chain employs TRBV7-9 and TRBJ2-7; D is unclear. The germline V gene encodes CDR1 SEHNR and CDR2 FQNEAQ (reference sequence). The CDR3 totals 12 residues. Between the trimmed V and J ends, which lost 3 bases and 5 bases, there was a span of 8 bases.